The subject of this entry is one TCR beta chain. Both 60 Vbeta primers and 13 Jbeta primers went into the PCR. The method was immunoSEQ multiplex PCR; TCRdb's version includes in-frame clones alone and lacks a portion of them. The sample shows approximately 150,000 clones, around 68% of them seen only once. This specimen belongs to a study of cytomegalovirus exposure and HLA in healthy donors. Study-wide background: Earlier work reported approximately 110 million unique TCR beta sequences from about 170 million T cells.

The CDR3 runs to 12 residues. With 5 bases removed from V and 6 bases from J, the gap between germline ends came to 11 bases. CDR1 is SGHAT, CDR2 FQNNGV, per germline. Sequenced sample: PBMCs. The TCR sequence derives from a man in his forties or fifties in good health and CMV-seronegative. The chain is built from TRBV11-2 and TRBJ2-7; maybe TRBD1 (5 bases). CDR3 in amino acids: CASSPDRREQYF. The CDR3 DNA is TGTGCCAGCAGCCCCGACAGACGCGAGCAGTACTTC.